This T cell receptor beta chain was captured by sequencing in a study of T cell responses to AZD1222 COVID-19 vaccine. Whole-study results and caveats: Within unmutated variant regions lay the reported targets of nearly half of spike-specific TCRs. Most donors were white British and more were female, and clonal diversity was possibly underestimated. Repertoires were collected only later (after the peak T cell response had occurred).

Sequencing used immunoSEQ multiplex PCR; TCRdb keeps in-frame clones, though not all of them. Of about 110,000 clones in the sample, about 90% were seen once. Second doses at about 4 or about 12 weeks were pooled. Of note for this clone: What it binds is not known.

Germline values: CDR1 SGHDN, CDR2 FVKESK. V was pared by 0 bases and J by 0 bases, with 8 bases of the junction left unmatched. There are 19 residues in the CDR3. V is TRBV14 and J is TRBJ2-4; 10 positions match TRBD2. The sequence came from an adult who received the AZD1222 COVID-19 vaccine. The starting material was peripheral blood, obtained 28 days after the second AZD1222 dose. In DNA, the CDR3 is TGTGCCAGCAGCCAAGATCGTAGCGGGGGGCCCCTAGCCAAAAACATTCAGTACTTC. It is translated as CASSQDRSGGPLAKNIQYF. The whole variable domain, filled in from reference TRBV14 and TRBJ2-4, reads EAGVTQFPSHSVIEKGQTVTLRCDPISGHDNLYWYRRVMGKEIKFLLHFVKESKQDESGMPNNRFLAERTGGTYSTLKVQPAELEDSGVYFCASSQDRSGGPLAKNIQYFGAGTRLSVL.